The 25 T cell receptor beta chains presented below share a single source sample, sequenced in a study of blood T cell repertoires in COVID-19 (dated by TCRdb to the early 2020s). The library was prepared using the immunoSEQ multiplex PCR assay. TCRdb provides this immuneACCESS table in a form limited to in-frame rearrangements. Some clones are lacking; in checked studies, under half of them reflect an unresolved V gene, and why the rest are absent is not known. The sample profile shows around 200,000 clones; 86% of them were found once. The top ten clones comprise about a fifth of the sample. Sequencing used peripheral blood. The source of these receptors is a man aged 70-80 years with active or convalescent COVID-19.

The chain has TRBV9 and TRBJ2-1; TRBD2 agrees at 11 bases. Per the germline V gene, CDR1 is SGDLS and CDR2 is YYNGEE. V gave up 3 bases and J gave up 0 bases; unmatched junction bases: 11. The CDR3 is 19 amino acids. DNA of the CDR3: TGTGCCAGCAGCGAGTTTCCCACTACTAGCGGGAGCTCCTACAATGAGCAGTTCTTC. It yields the protein CASSEFPTTSGSSYNEQFF.

CDR3: CASSVQQGQETQYF. CDR3 sequence (DNA): TGTGCCAGCAGCGTACAGCAGGGACAAGAGACCCAGTACTTC. This chain connects TRBV9 to TRBJ2-5; a possible D gene is TRBD1 (5 bases). V lost 1 base and J lost 2, with 9 bases in between. The CDR3 is 14 residues long. Germline V gene data show CDR1 as SGDLS and CDR2 as YYNGEE.

The chain uses TRBV18 and TRBJ1-5; D remains ambiguous. Trimming took off 1 base at V and 5 bases at J, with 12 bases between the two ends. The CDR3 length is 15 residues. Germline V CDR1 and CDR2: KGHSH, LQKENI. CDR3 coding DNA: TGTGCCAGCTCACCACAGTCCCAGGAGGATCAGCCCCAGCATTTT. Translated, it gives CASSPQSQEDQPQHF.

The table lists this clone with a count of one. The chain employs TRBV27 and TRBJ2-3; TRBD2 matches at 10 bases. V lost 8 bases to trimming and J lost 6 bases; unmatched junction nucleotides: 14. The CDR3 runs 16 residues. Germline CDR1 and CDR2: MNHEY and SMNVEV (reference sequence). Here the CDR3 reads CASGISGGFSGDTQYF. The CDR3 bases are TGTGCCAGCGGGATTAGCGGGGGGTTTTCGGGGGATACGCAGTATTTT.

The genes are TRBV6-5 and TRBJ1-5; 7 positions agree with TRBD1. This CDR3 has 14 amino acids. Germline CDR1 MNHEY, CDR2 SVGAGI. After removal of 6 bases from V and 1 base from J, the junction contained 3 bases not matched to a gene. The CDR3, as DNA: TGTGCCAGCAGACCCAGGGGGAGCAATCAGCCCCAGCATTTT. This gives the protein CASRPRGSNQPQHF.

This chain uses TRBV7-3 with TRBJ2-7; 7 nucleotides align to TRBD2. Germline CDR1 is SGHTA and CDR2 is FQGTGA. This CDR3 has 15 amino acids. Losses at the gene ends were 3 bases for V and 2 bases for J; bases not matched to a gene: 7. This CDR3 is CASSFSGSPTYEQYF. The CDR3 DNA reads as TGTGCCAGCAGCTTTAGCGGGTCACCAACCTACGAGCAGTACTTC. The variable domain in full, with the rest retrieved from reference TRBV7-3 and TRBJ2-7, is GAGVSQTPSNKVTEKGKYVELRCDPISGHTALYWYRQSLGQGPEFLIYFQGTGAADDSGLPNDRFFAVRPEGSVSTLKIQRTERGDSAVYLCASSFSGSPTYEQYFGPGTRLTVT.

This chain joins TRBV5-8 and TRBJ1-1, with 8 bases fitting TRBD1. Trimming cost V 4 bases and J 8 bases; bases outside gene matches: 13. The germline gives CDR1 SGHTS, CDR2 YDEGEE. This CDR3 is 15 amino acids long. In DNA, the CDR3 is TGTGCCAGCAGCAAAAGGACAGGGCATAGGTCGGAAGCTTTCTTT. Translated, it gives CASSKRTGHRSEAFF. The full variable domain, with the rest looked up from reference TRBV5-8 and TRBJ1-1, is EAGVTQSPTHLIKTRGQQATLRCSPISGHTSVYWYQQALGLGLQFLLWYDEGEERNRGNFPPRFSGRQFPNYSSELNVNALELEDSALYLCASSKRTGHRSEAFFGQGTRLTVV.

This chain uses TRBV7-2 with TRBJ2-3, with TRBD2 matching over 10 bases. Per the germline V gene, CDR1 is SGHTA and CDR2 is FQGNSA. V lost 3 bases and J lost 6; bases outside the gene matches: 9. The CDR3 consists of 16 residues. The CDR3, as DNA: TGTGCCAGCAGCTTGGATGGACTAGCGGTAACGGATACGCAGTATTTT. Its protein product is CASSLDGLAVTDTQYF.

Notes on this clone: Relative to the germline gene, one junction end is altered; a read error may explain this. The chain carries TRBV14 and TRBJ2-4; the match to TRBD2 covers 9 bases. CDR3 length: 16 amino acids. Per the germline V gene, CDR1 is SGHDN and CDR2 is FVKESK. The CDR3 spells CASSHGPGLAQNIQYF. The CDR3 nucleotides are TGTGCCAGCAGTCATGGACCGGGACTAGCCCAAAACATTCAGTACTTC.

V gene TRBV5-1 combines with J gene TRBJ1-2; weak D call: TRBD1 (5 bases). Germline V gives CDR1 SGHRS, CDR2 YFSETQ. The germline V and J ends were trimmed by 0 bases and 8 bases, with 20 bases remaining between them. The CDR3 loop spans 16 amino acids. The CDR3 nucleotides are TGCGCCAGCAGCTTGGGGGACTCGCAGGGAGGACGAGGCTACACCTTC. This gives the protein CASSLGDSQGGRGYTF.

The genes are TRBV2 and TRBJ2-6; D call uncertain. Germline V gene lookup returns CDR1 SNHLY and CDR2 FYNNEI. The ends were cut back, 3 bases at V and 0 bases at J, with 12 bases in the middle. There are 17 residues in the CDR3. The CDR3 DNA follows: TGTGCCAGCAGTGACGGAATCTGGAGCTCTGGGGCCAACGTCCTGACTTTC. Translated: CASSDGIWSSGANVLTF.

This chain links TRBV6-5 with TRBJ1-2; 10 bases match TRBD1. After removal of 5 bases from V and 2 bases from J, the junction contained 2 bases not matched to a gene. Germline CDR1 reads MNHEY; CDR2 reads SVGAGI. The CDR3 loop spans 14 amino acids. CDR3: CASSTGQGNYGYTF. The CDR3 nucleotides are TGTGCCAGCAGTACGGGACAGGGGAACTATGGCTACACCTTC.

The V gene is TRBV15, the J gene TRBJ1-1, with TRBD1 identical over 7 bases. Germline values: CDR1 LNHNV, CDR2 YYDKDF (reference sequence). Losses at the gene ends were 2 bases for V and 6 bases for J; bases not matched to a gene: 3. The CDR3 has 13 residues. The CDR3 region is CATSRTQGAEAFF. In DNA, the CDR3 is TGTGCCACCAGCAGAACCCAGGGGGCTGAAGCTTTCTTT. The complete variable domain, with remaining parts taken from reference TRBV15 and TRBJ1-1, reads DAMVIQNPRYQVTQFGKPVTLSCSQTLNHNVMYWYQQKSSQAPKLLFHYYDKDFNNEADTPDNFQSRRPNTSFCFLDIRSPGLGDTAMYLCATSRTQGAEAFFGQGTRLTVV.

This clone was recorded many times. CDR3 sequence (DNA): TGTGCCAGCAGTTACCAAGGGGGTCAGCCCCAGCATTTT. The encoded protein is CASSYQGGQPQHF. J is TRBJ1-5 and V is TRBV6-5; maybe TRBD1 (6 bases). Germline assignment: CDR1 MNHEY and CDR2 SVGAGI. V lost 2 bases and J lost 6, with 8 bases in between. There are 13 residues in the CDR3.

The chain employs TRBV3-1 (or the pseudogene TRBV3-2) and TRBJ1-1, with 8 bases identical to TRBD1. This CDR3 has 16 residues. The V segment lost 6 bases and the J segment 0 bases; nucleotides outside the gene matches: 9. Germline V gene lookup returns CDR1 LGHDT and CDR2 YNNKEL (reference sequence). The CDR3 DNA follows: TGTGCCAGCAGACAGTCGGACAGGGCCATGAACACTGAAGCTTTCTTT. Protein: CASRQSDRAMNTEAFF.

This chain links TRBV11-2 with TRBJ1-3; 9 nucleotides match TRBD1. The CDR3 extends over 16 amino acids. Germline V gene lookup returns CDR1 SGHAT and CDR2 FQNNGV. V shed 5 bases and J 1 base; nucleotides not matched to a gene: 6. DNA of the CDR3: TGTGCCAGCAGCCCGAACAGGGGGCTTTCTGGAAACACCATATATTTT. As protein: CASSPNRGLSGNTIYF.

V usage is TRBV6-5 and J usage is TRBJ1-4; TRBD1 agrees at 7 bases. The length of the CDR3 is 14 residues. Trimming cost V 8 bases and J 8 bases; bases outside gene matches: 11. CDR1 is MNHEY and CDR2 is SVGAGI in the germline V gene. This CDR3 is CASDGGGVGEKLFF. CDR3 coding DNA: TGTGCCAGCGATGGAGGGGGCGTCGGAGAAAAACTGTTTTTT.

The V gene is TRBV28, the J gene TRBJ2-5, with D unresolved. V lost 6 bases, J lost 4 bases, and 9 bases lay in between. The germline CDR1 and CDR2 sequences are MDHEN and SYDVKM. The CDR3 contains 12 residues. CDR3 protein: CASSDQRETQYF. As DNA, the CDR3 is TGTGCCAGCAGCGATCAGCGAGAGACCCAGTACTTC.

This chain links TRBV6-6 with TRBJ1-1; D not certain. Between the trimmed V and J ends, which lost 2 bases and 5 bases, there was a span of 3 bases. CDR3 length: 11 amino acids. Germline V gene data show CDR1 as MNHNY and CDR2 as SVGAGI (reference sequence). For the CDR3, the DNA is TGTGCCAGCAGTTACCCAACTGAAGCTTTCTTT. This codes for CASSYPTEAFF.

The chain links TRBV6-2 or TRBV6-3 to TRBJ1-1; D ambiguous. This CDR3 has 13 amino acids. The germline V gene encodes CDR1 MNHEY and CDR2 SVGEGT. Trimming shortened V by 4 bases and J by 1 base, and 7 bases separated the two germline ends. The CDR3 protein is CASSLTQNTEAFF. CDR3 DNA sequence: TGTGCCAGCAGTTTGACACAGAACACTGAAGCTTTCTTT.

The J gene is TRBJ1-2, the V gene TRBV10-3; D remains ambiguous. The CDR3 runs to 13 residues. Per germline, CDR1 ENHRY and CDR2 SYGVKD. The ends were cut back, 6 bases at V and 8 bases at J, with 16 bases in the middle. The CDR3 DNA reads TGTGCCATCAGCGCCCTCGAGGATAGCGGCTACACCTTC. Its protein product is CAISALEDSGYTF.

The chain uses TRBV7-2 and TRBJ2-7; 9 bases line up with TRBD2. This CDR3 comprises 15 residues. V gave up 1 base and J gave up 0 bases; unmatched junction bases: 1. The germline V gene encodes CDR1 SGHTA and CDR2 FQGNSA. CDR3 residues: CASSLELAGSYEQYF. In DNA, the CDR3 is TGTGCCAGCAGCTTAGAACTAGCGGGCTCCTACGAGCAGTACTTC.

The chain combines TRBV4-3 with TRBJ2-3; 13 bases match TRBD2. V dropped 3 bases and J dropped 3; count of bases not matched to a gene: 3. CDR1 is LGHNA and CDR2 is YSLEER in the germline V gene. CDR3 length: 16 residues. Here the CDR3 DNA reads TGCGCCAGCAGCCATACTAGCGGGGGGGCAACAGATACGCAGTATTTT. It encodes CASSHTSGGATDTQYF.

The chain couples TRBV28 to TRBJ2-7, with TRBD2 matching 8 bases. The germline CDR1 and CDR2 sequences are MDHEN and SYDVKM. The J segment lost 2 bases and the V segment lost 6 bases, leaving 6 bases of the junction unmatched. The CDR3 is made up of 14 amino acids. The CDR3 region is CASSHSGATYEQYF. The CDR3 DNA sequence: TGTGCCAGCAGCCATAGCGGGGCGACCTACGAGCAGTACTTC.

This sequence joins TRBV15 and TRBJ2-7, with D possibly being TRBD2 (5 bases). Trimming pared 0 bases from V and 5 bases from J, leaving 11 bases between. The CDR3 extends over 14 amino acids. The V gene's germline CDR1 is LNHNV and CDR2 YYDKDF (reference sequence). The CDR3 here is CATSRDQEADEQYF. In DNA, the CDR3 is TGTGCCACCAGCAGAGATCAGGAAGCGGACGAGCAGTACTTC.